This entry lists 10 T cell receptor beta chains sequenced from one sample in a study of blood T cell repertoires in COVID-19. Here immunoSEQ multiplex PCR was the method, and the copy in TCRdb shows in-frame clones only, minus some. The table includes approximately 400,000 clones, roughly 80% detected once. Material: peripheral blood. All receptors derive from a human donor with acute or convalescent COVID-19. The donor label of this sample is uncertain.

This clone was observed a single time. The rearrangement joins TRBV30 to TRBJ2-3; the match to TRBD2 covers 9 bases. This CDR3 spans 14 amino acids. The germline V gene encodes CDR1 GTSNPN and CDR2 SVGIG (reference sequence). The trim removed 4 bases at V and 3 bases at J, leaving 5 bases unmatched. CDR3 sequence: CAWKSSGSTDTQYF. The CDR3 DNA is TGTGCCTGGAAAAGTAGCGGGAGTACAGATACGCAGTATTTT.

In DNA form, the CDR3 reads TGCGCCAGCAGCAGGGACAGGGGGCAAGAGACCCAGTACTTC. Residues: CASSRDRGQETQYF. The rearrangement uses TRBV5-1 and TRBJ2-5, with 11 nucleotides matching TRBD1. Germline V gives CDR1 SGHRS, CDR2 YFSETQ. The length of the CDR3 is 14 residues. With V trimmed by 4 bases and J by 2 bases, 1 base remained unmatched.

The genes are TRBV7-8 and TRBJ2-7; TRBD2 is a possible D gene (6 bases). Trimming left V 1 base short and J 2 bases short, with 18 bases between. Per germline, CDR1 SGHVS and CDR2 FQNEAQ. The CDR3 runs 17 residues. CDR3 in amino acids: CASSLGPLTRDPYEQYF. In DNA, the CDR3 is TGTGCCAGCAGCTTAGGACCTTTGACTAGAGATCCCTACGAGCAGTACTTC.

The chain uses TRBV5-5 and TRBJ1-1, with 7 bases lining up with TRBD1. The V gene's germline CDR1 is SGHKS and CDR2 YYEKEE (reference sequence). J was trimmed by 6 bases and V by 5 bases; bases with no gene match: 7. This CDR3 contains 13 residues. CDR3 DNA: TGTGCCAGCAGAGGAGGGGGCGCGTCTGAAGCTTTCTTT. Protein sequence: CASRGGGASEAFF.

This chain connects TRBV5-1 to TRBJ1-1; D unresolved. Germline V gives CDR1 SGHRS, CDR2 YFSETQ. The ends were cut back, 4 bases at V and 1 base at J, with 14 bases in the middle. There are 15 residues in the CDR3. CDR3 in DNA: TGCGCCAGCAGCCCCCAGAAGCGACCGAACACTGAAGCTTTCTTT. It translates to CASSPQKRPNTEAFF. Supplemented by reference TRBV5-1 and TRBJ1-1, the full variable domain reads KAGVTQTPRYLIKTRGQQVTLSCSPISGHRSVSWYQQTPGQGLQFLFEYFSETQRNKGNFPGRFSGRQFSNSRSEMNVSTLELGDSALYLCASSPQKRPNTEAFFGQGTRLTVV.

CDR3 DNA: TGTGCCAGCATCCAGAGGGTCGGACCTACTACGAACACTGAAGCTTTCTTT. Translation gives CASIQRVGPTTNTEAFF. This sequence joins TRBV2 and TRBJ1-1; unclear D gene. V lost 7 bases, J lost 1 base, and 22 bases lay in between. CDR1 is SNHLY, CDR2 FYNNEI, per germline. This CDR3 comprises 17 residues.

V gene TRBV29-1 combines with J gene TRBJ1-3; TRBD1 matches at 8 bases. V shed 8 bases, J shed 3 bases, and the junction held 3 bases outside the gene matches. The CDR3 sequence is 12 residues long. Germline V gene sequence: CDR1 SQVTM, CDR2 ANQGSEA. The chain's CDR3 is CSCRGHGNTIYF. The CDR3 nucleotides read TGCAGCTGCAGGGGGCATGGAAACACCATATATTTT.

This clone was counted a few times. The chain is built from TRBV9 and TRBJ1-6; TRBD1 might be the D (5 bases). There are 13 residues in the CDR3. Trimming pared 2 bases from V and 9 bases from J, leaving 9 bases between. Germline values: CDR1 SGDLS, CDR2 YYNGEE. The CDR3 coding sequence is TGTGCCAGCAGCGTCACAGGTGGTTCACCCCTCCACTTT. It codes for CASSVTGGSPLHF.

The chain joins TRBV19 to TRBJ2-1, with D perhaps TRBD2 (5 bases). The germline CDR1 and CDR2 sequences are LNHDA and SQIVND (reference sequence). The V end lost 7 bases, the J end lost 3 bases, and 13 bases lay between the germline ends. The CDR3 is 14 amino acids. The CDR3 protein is CASTPDSVYNEQFF. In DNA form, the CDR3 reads TGTGCCAGTACCCCGGATAGCGTCTACAATGAGCAGTTCTTC.

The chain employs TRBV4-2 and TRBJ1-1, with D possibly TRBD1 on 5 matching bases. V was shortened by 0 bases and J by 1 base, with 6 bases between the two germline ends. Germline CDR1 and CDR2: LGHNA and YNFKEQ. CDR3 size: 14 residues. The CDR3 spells CASSQEGRNTEAFF. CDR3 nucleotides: TGTGCCAGCAGCCAAGAGGGGCGGAACACTGAAGCTTTCTTT.